What follows are 31 T cell receptor beta chains derived from one specimen sequenced in a study of shared clonotypes between healthy human individuals (dated by TCRdb to about 2020). Library prep was done by the immunoSEQ multiplex PCR assay. Drawn from immuneACCESS, this table holds only the in-frame rearrangements with V and J called that TCRdb kept. Clones are partly lost; checked studies trace under half to an unresolved V gene and leave the rest unexplained. The sample data list about 460,000 clones, and 77% of these were observed just once. The leading ten clones occupy 12% of the sample. Sequenced sample: PBMCs. Every receptor here comes from a woman aged 40-49 years in good health. Some clones in this sample may be carry-over from other donors' samples.

This sequence joins TRBV7-3 and TRBJ2-7; 7 bases fit TRBD1. Germline loops: CDR1 SGHTA, CDR2 FQGTGA. This CDR3 spans 15 amino acids. With V trimmed by 6 bases and J by 3 bases, 11 bases remained unmatched. DNA of the CDR3: TGTGCCAGCAGTCTCCAGGGACAGCCGTACTACGAGCAGTACTTC. Encoded protein: CASSLQGQPYYEQYF.

V and J are TRBV19 and TRBJ1-1; unclear D gene. The CDR3 contains 13 residues. Trimming removed 6 bases at V and 1 base at J, with 9 bases between. Germline lookup yields CDR1 LNHDA and CDR2 SQIVND (reference sequence). CDR3 nucleotides: TGTGCCAGTAGGGGCCGGGGGAACACTGAAGCTTTCTTT. It yields the protein CASRGRGNTEAFF.

V usage is TRBV28 and J usage is TRBJ2-1, with 7 bases that match TRBD1. CDR1 is MDHEN and CDR2 is SYDVKM in the germline V gene. CDR3 length: 15 amino acids. The ends lost 1 base at V and 5 bases at J; junction bases unmatched: 5. CDR3 bases: TGTGCCAGCAGTTTATTAGACAGGGTCGACAATGAGCAGTTCTTC. The encoded protein is CASSLLDRVDNEQFF. Drawing the rest from reference TRBV28 and TRBJ2-1, the complete variable domain is DVKVTQSSRYLVKRTGEKVFLECVQDMDHENMFWYRQDPGLGLRLIYFSYDVKMKEKGDIPEGYSVSREKKERFSLILESASTNQTSMYLCASSLLDRVDNEQFFGPGTRLTVL.

The chain has TRBV29-1 and TRBJ1-2; possible D gene TRBD1, 6 bases. The CDR3 runs to 12 residues. The germline gives CDR1 SQVTM, CDR2 ANQGSEA. The V and J ends lost 4 bases and 5 bases respectively, with 11 bases between them. The CDR3 here is CSVGFTGYGYTF. The CDR3 coding sequence is TGCAGCGTTGGTTTCACAGGGTATGGCTACACCTTC. Drawing the rest from reference TRBV29-1 and TRBJ1-2, the complete variable domain is SAVISQKPSRDICQRGTSLTIQCQVDSQVTMMFWYRQQPGQSLTLIATANQGSEATYESGFVIDKFPISRPNLTFSTLTVSNMSPEDSSIYLCSVGFTGYGYTFGSGTRLTVV.

This sequence joins TRBV14 and TRBJ2-7; D gene ambiguous. The J call may be incorrect, as the DNA end agrees better with TRBJ2-5. Germline V CDR1 and CDR2: SGHDN, FVKESK. The length of the CDR3 is 14 residues. CDR3 loop: CASSQPALRETQYF. The CDR3 DNA follows: TGTGCCAGCAGCCAACCAGCTCTTCGTGAGACCCAGTACTTC.

Notes on this clone: A far larger clone is off by one base, so a read error is likely. The rearrangement uses TRBV28 and TRBJ2-5; TRBD2 matches 8 bases. The CDR3 sequence is 15 residues long. The J segment lost 4 bases and the V segment lost 5 bases, leaving 9 bases of the junction unmatched. CDR1 is MDHEN, CDR2 SYDVKM, per germline. As DNA, the CDR3 is TGTGCCAGCAGTACGGAGCGGGAGTATACAGAGACCCAGTACTTC. Its protein product is CASSTEREYTETQYF.

The J gene is TRBJ2-5, the V gene TRBV7-8; 9 bases are a match to TRBD2. Germline V gene sequence: CDR1 SGHVS, CDR2 FQNEAQ. This CDR3 region has 15 residues. V gave up 0 bases and J gave up 4 bases; unmatched junction bases: 3. The CDR3 is CASSLAAGGPETQYF. CDR3 sequence (DNA): TGTGCCAGCAGCTTAGCGGCGGGAGGGCCAGAGACCCAGTACTTC.

The gene calls are TRBV6-1 and TRBJ1-4; D is possibly TRBD1 (5 bases). Looked up from germline, CDR1 is MNHNS and CDR2 is SASEGT. The length of the CDR3 is 13 residues. Trimming cost V 8 bases and J 4 bases, with 11 bases left between them. The CDR3 loop reads CASEEGHNEKLFF. The DNA of the CDR3 is TGTGCCAGCGAAGAGGGGCATAATGAAAAACTGTTTTTT.

The CDR3 region has the DNA TGTGCCAGCAGCCCCGGACTAGCGGGATATAATGAGCAGTTCTTC. Translation: CASSPGLAGYNEQFF. The chain is built from TRBV7-2 and TRBJ2-1; TRBD2 matches 12 bases. J lost 7 bases, V lost 5 bases, and 6 bases had no gene match. CDR1 and CDR2 from the germline V gene are SGHTA and FQGNSA. The CDR3 consists of 15 residues.

This clone was observed once. This chain links TRBV28 with TRBJ1-1; D is ambiguous. The CDR3 length is 15 residues. Trimming shortened V by 8 bases and J by 7 bases, and 23 bases separated the two germline ends. The germline V gene encodes CDR1 MDHEN and CDR2 SYDVKM. CDR3 residues: CASFSVRVTPGEAFF. The CDR3 DNA is TGTGCCAGCTTTTCCGTCCGGGTGACTCCTGGTGAAGCTTTCTTT.

The rearrangement uses TRBV9 and TRBJ1-1; perhaps TRBD1 as D (6 bases). V lost 3 bases and J 4 bases, leaving 13 bases between the germline ends. CDR3 size: 14 residues. Germline V gene sequence: CDR1 SGDLS, CDR2 YYNGEE. CDR3 sequence (DNA): TGTGCCAGCAGCGCACAAGGGGGTAGCACTGAAGCTTTCTTT. Its protein product is CASSAQGGSTEAFF.

The CDR3 DNA reads as TGTGCCAGCAGCTTAGGCAGCGCGGGCGAGCAGTACTTC. Residues: CASSLGSAGEQYF. The chain recombines TRBV7-8 with TRBJ2-7, with a tentative D call TRBD2 (5 bases). The CDR3 length is 13 residues. CDR1 is SGHVS, CDR2 FQNEAQ, per germline. Deletions cut 1 base from V and 6 bases from J, with 10 bases between. Complete variable domain (other parts from reference TRBV7-8 and TRBJ2-7): GAGVSQSPRYKVAKRGQDVALRCDPISGHVSLFWYQQALGQGPEFLTYFQNEAQLDKSGLPSDRFFAERPEGSVSTLKIQRTQQEDSAVYLCASSLGSAGEQYFGPGTRLTVT.

V usage is TRBV30 and J usage is TRBJ1-1, with D unclear. The V gene lost 1 base and the J gene lost 5 bases, with 14 bases spanning the gap. Germline CDR1 is GTSNPN and CDR2 is SVGIG (reference sequence). The CDR3 extends over 14 amino acids. CDR3 loop: CAWSEVPEWTEAFF. In nucleotides, the CDR3 is TGTGCCTGGAGTGAGGTTCCCGAATGGACTGAAGCTTTCTTT.

The table lists this clone with a count of one. This CDR3 is also generated by other DNA sequences in the sample. V and J are TRBV29-1 and TRBJ2-5; D ambiguous. CDR3 length: 10 residues. Germline CDR1 and CDR2: SQVTM and ANQGSEA. The V and J ends lost 3 bases and 3 bases respectively, with 2 bases between them. CDR3 in DNA: TGCAGCGTTGACGAAGAGACCCAGTACTTC. Protein: CSVDEETQYF.

The chain links TRBV5-6 to TRBJ1-2; D unclear. The CDR3 has 13 residues. The ends were cut back, 3 bases at V and 7 bases at J, with 13 bases in the middle. CDR1 SGHDT and CDR2 YYEEEE come from the germline V gene. CDR3 nucleotide sequence: TGTGCCAGCAGCTCGTGGGGAGGTGGTGGCTACACCTTC. It translates to CASSSWGGGGYTF.

The chain employs TRBV7-3 and TRBJ2-2, with 9 bases aligning to TRBD1. The junction had 6 bases not matched to a gene; V was cut back by 5 bases and J by 5 bases. CDR1 is SGHTA, CDR2 FQGTGA, per germline. This CDR3 has 15 residues. The CDR3 nucleotides read TGTGCCAGCAGCACCTCCGGGACAGGGACCGGGGAGCTGTTTTTT. It is translated as CASSTSGTGTGELFF.

The chain uses TRBV7-9 and TRBJ2-1; 12 nucleotides align to TRBD2. J gave up 10 bases and V 5 bases, and 9 bases lay outside the gene matches. The germline gives CDR1 SEHNR, CDR2 FQNEAQ (reference sequence). The CDR3 sequence is 15 residues long. The DNA for the CDR3 is TGTGCCAGCAGCCCGAGGACTAGCGGGATCGGGGAGCAGTTCTTC. Its protein product is CASSPRTSGIGEQFF.

This chain links TRBV28 with TRBJ2-1; 10 nucleotides agree with TRBD1. Trimming at V came to 6 bases and at J to 8 bases, leaving 13 bases not matched to a gene. Per the germline V gene, CDR1 is MDHEN and CDR2 is SYDVKM. This CDR3 comprises 16 residues. CDR3: CASSEGTGDLWDEQFF. The DNA of the CDR3 is TGTGCCAGCAGCGAGGGGACAGGGGATTTGTGGGATGAGCAGTTCTTC. The complete variable domain, with remaining parts taken from reference TRBV28 and TRBJ2-1, reads DVKVTQSSRYLVKRTGEKVFLECVQDMDHENMFWYRQDPGLGLRLIYFSYDVKMKEKGDIPEGYSVSREKKERFSLILESASTNQTSMYLCASSEGTGDLWDEQFFGPGTRLTVL.

This chain connects TRBV18 to TRBJ2-5, with unresolved D. The CDR3 consists of 15 residues. Germline lookup yields CDR1 KGHSH and CDR2 LQKENI. Trimming shortened V by 3 bases and J by 2 bases, and 13 bases separated the two germline ends. The CDR3 DNA follows: TGTGCCAGCTCACCGCGTCCGGACCTTCAAGAGACCCAGTACTTC. Encoded protein: CASSPRPDLQETQYF.

A note on this clone: A far larger clone differs by one base, so this is likely a read error. Other DNA sequences within the sample encode an identical CDR3. CDR3 loop: CAWSVGQGSGEKLFF. CDR3 nucleotides: TGTGCCTGGAGTGTAGGGCAGGGTAGTGGTGAAAAACTGTTTTTT. The chain carries TRBV30 and TRBJ1-4; perhaps TRBD1 as D (5 bases). V was clipped by 0 bases and J by 7 bases, with 15 bases between them. The CDR3 is made up of 15 amino acids. The germline gives CDR1 GTSNPN, CDR2 SVGIG (reference sequence). Using reference TRBV30 and TRBJ1-4 for the parts outside the CDR3, the full variable domain is SQTIHQWPATLVQPVGSPLSLECTVEGTSNPNLYWYRQAAGRGLQLLFYSVGIGQISSEVPQNLSASRPQDRQFILSSKKLLLSDSGFYLCAWSVGQGSGEKLFFGSGTQLSVL.

This clone came up once. The chain links TRBV7-9 to TRBJ2-1, with 12 bases that match TRBD2. The CDR3 has 15 residues. Germline values: CDR1 SEHNR, CDR2 FQNEAQ (reference sequence). V trimming: 2 bases; J trimming: 8 bases; junction bases outside the gene matches: 4. In DNA form, the CDR3 reads TGTGCCAGCAGCTTACTAGCGGGAGGGCCGCATGAGCAGTTCTTC. Translating it yields CASSLLAGGPHEQFF.

This clone was observed a few times. This chain joins TRBV10-3 and TRBJ1-4; D call uncertain. There are 13 residues in the CDR3. V was trimmed by 4 bases and J by 5 bases, leaving 8 bases between them. The germline CDR1 and CDR2 sequences are ENHRY and SYGVKD. Here the CDR3 DNA reads TGTGCCATCAGTGCCACCAAAAATGAAAAACTGTTTTTT. It specifies CAISATKNEKLFF.

The genes are TRBV6-1 and TRBJ2-7, with D possibly being TRBD2 (7 bases). The CDR3 is 15 amino acids. CDR1 and CDR2 from the germline V gene are MNHNS and SASEGT. V was clipped by 4 bases and J by 4 bases, with 17 bases between them. The CDR3 here is CASSGTGGSLYEQYF. The CDR3 coding sequence is TGTGCCAGCAGTGGAACGGGGGGCTCGTTGTACGAGCAGTACTTC.

To note about this clone: A far bigger clonotype differs at one base, so this is likely a read error. Different DNA sequences within this sample yield the same CDR3. The chain carries TRBV7-9 and TRBJ1-2; TRBD1 is a possible D gene (6 bases). In germline, CDR1 is SEHNR, CDR2 FQNEAQ (reference sequence). The CDR3 has 12 amino acids. V was cut by 7 bases and J by 6 bases, with 12 bases left in between. The CDR3, as DNA: TGTGCCAGCAACATCGGGGGCCATGGCTACACCTTC. This encodes CASNIGGHGYTF.

This clone appeared a few times. The rearrangement uses TRBV5-6 and TRBJ2-1; 9 bases match TRBD1. The J segment lost 5 bases and the V segment lost 2 bases, leaving 5 bases of the junction unmatched. The CDR3 extends over 15 amino acids. Germline V gene sequence: CDR1 SGHDT, CDR2 YYEEEE. CDR3 residues: CASSFFWDRDNEQFF. The CDR3 coding sequence is TGTGCCAGCAGCTTTTTCTGGGACAGGGACAATGAGCAGTTCTTC.

The chain joins TRBV29-1 to TRBJ2-7; D might be TRBD2 (5 bases). The CDR3 runs to 14 residues. The V gene's germline CDR1 is SQVTM and CDR2 ANQGSEA. Trimming cost V 7 bases and J 5 bases, with 21 bases left between them. The CDR3 loop reads CSAAGGPLDNEQYF. Here the CDR3 DNA reads TGCAGCGCCGCGGGTGGCCCCCTAGATAACGAGCAGTACTTC.

The CDR3 region has the DNA TGTGCCAGCAGCCCAAGGGACTGGGCCCAGTACTTC. Translating gives CASSPRDWAQYF. This chain joins TRBV6-4 and TRBJ2-5; D perhaps matches TRBD2 (6 bases). This CDR3 spans 12 amino acids. V was trimmed by 6 bases and J by 9 bases, leaving 14 bases between them. Germline CDR1 and CDR2: MRHNA and SNTAGT.

Remarks on this clone: A read error is the likely source, as a far larger clone sits one nucleotide away. Other DNA sequences in the same sample also yield this CDR3. The chain joins TRBV4-3 to TRBJ2-1; 8 bases fit TRBD2. In germline, CDR1 is LGHNA, CDR2 YSLEER. V was pared by 3 bases and J by 4 bases, with 5 bases of the junction left unmatched. CDR3 length: 15 amino acids. The CDR3 region is CASSQDGGRYNEQFF. In nucleotides, the CDR3 is TGCGCCAGCAGCCAGGATGGCGGGAGGTACAATGAGCAGTTCTTC.

Worth noting for this clone: Different DNA sequences within this sample yield the same CDR3. J is TRBJ2-7 and V is TRBV11-3, with TRBD1 matching 11 bases. Germline CDR1 is SGHNT and CDR2 is YENEEA. The CDR3 totals 14 residues. V gave up 5 bases and J gave up 2 bases; unmatched junction bases: 2. CDR3 coding DNA: TGTGCCAGCAGCCAGGGACAGGGGGCCTACGAGCAGTACTTC. It specifies CASSQGQGAYEQYF.

The chain employs TRBV5-1 and TRBJ1-2; D remains ambiguous. This CDR3 has 15 amino acids. CDR1 is SGHRS, CDR2 YFSETQ, per germline. V was trimmed by 0 bases and J by 8 bases, leaving 17 bases between them. As DNA, the CDR3 is TGCGCCAGCAGCTTGGCCGAGACGGGATTGAAGGGCTACACCTTC. It specifies CASSLAETGLKGYTF. The whole variable domain, filled in from reference TRBV5-1 and TRBJ1-2, reads KAGVTQTPRYLIKTRGQQVTLSCSPISGHRSVSWYQQTPGQGLQFLFEYFSETQRNKGNFPGRFSGRQFSNSRSEMNVSTLELGDSALYLCASSLAETGLKGYTFGSGTRLTVV.

The V gene is TRBV9, the J gene TRBJ2-6; no clear D gene. Germline lookup yields CDR1 SGDLS and CDR2 YYNGEE. The V end was cut by 1 base, the J end by 0 bases, with 2 bases between. The CDR3 spans 14 residues. The CDR3 sequence: CASSVSSGANVLTF. The CDR3 nucleotides are TGTGCCAGCAGCGTAAGCTCTGGGGCCAACGTCCTGACTTTC.